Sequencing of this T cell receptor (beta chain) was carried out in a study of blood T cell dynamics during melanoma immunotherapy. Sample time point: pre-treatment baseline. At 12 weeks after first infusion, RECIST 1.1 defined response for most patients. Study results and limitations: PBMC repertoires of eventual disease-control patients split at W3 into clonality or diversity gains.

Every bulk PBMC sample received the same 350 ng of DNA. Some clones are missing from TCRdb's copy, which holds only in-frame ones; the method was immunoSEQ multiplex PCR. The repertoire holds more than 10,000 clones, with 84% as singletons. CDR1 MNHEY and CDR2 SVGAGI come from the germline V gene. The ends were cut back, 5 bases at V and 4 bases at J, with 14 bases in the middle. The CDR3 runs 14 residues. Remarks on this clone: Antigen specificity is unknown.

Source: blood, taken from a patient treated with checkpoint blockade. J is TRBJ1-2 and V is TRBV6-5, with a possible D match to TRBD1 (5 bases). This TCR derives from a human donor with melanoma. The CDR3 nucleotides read TGTGCCAGCAGTCGTGCCGGGACCCTCTATGGCTACACCTTC. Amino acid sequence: CASSRAGTLYGYTF.